This T cell receptor beta chain was captured in a study of blood T cells in healthy people across ages. Notes on the study in general: Researchers deemed the diversity estimates from one million T cells underestimates. Unsorted PBMC material precluded a definitive naive versus antigen-experienced comparison. Relative to aged donors, long-lived donors carried more naive CD4+ cells and displayed higher diversity.

This clonotype turned up a few times. Its specificity is not known. Through a sample-barcoded 5' primer and a J-beta primer mix, a second PCR was run for about 6 to 11 cycles. TCRdb passed the 5' RACE reads through MiXCR, listing each CDR3 protein once. The sample shows 1.5 million to 2 million distinct CDR3 sequences, over 25% of them seen only once. Specimen: blood. The TCR comes from a young woman in good health.

In DNA form, the CDR3 reads TGTGCCAGCAGCTTATCAACAGGCGGGTACGACGGCTACACCTTC. Amino acid sequence: CASSLSTGGYDGYTF. The chain links TRBV7-9 to TRBJ1-2; the D gene is possibly TRBD1 (5 bases). The V gene's germline CDR1 is SEHNR and CDR2 FQNEAQ (reference sequence). The V end lost 2 bases, the J end lost 8 bases, and 18 bases lay between the germline ends. The CDR3 covers 15 residues. The full variable domain, in which reference TRBV7-9 and TRBJ1-2 provide the parts outside the CDR3, is DTGVSQNPRHKITKRGQNVTFRCDPISEHNRLYWYRQTLGQGPEFLTYFQNEAQLEKSRLLSDRFSAERPKGSFSTLEIQRTEQGDSAMYLCASSLSTGGYDGYTFGSGTRLTVV.